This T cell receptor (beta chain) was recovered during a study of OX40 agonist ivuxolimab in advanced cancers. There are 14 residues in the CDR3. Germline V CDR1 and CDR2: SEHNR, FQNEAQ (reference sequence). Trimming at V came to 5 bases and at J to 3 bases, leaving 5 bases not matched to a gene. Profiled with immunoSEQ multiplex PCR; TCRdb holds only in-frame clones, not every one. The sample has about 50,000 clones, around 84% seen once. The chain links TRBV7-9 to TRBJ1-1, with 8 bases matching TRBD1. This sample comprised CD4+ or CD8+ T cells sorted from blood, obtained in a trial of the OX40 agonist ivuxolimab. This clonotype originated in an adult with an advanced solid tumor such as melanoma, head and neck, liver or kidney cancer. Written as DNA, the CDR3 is TGTGCCAGCAGCGCCCGGGACAGGTACACTGAAGCTTTCTTT. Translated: CASSARDRYTEAFF.